This is a list of T cell receptor beta chains from one sample in a study of cytomegalovirus exposure and HLA in healthy donors. The table came from immunoSEQ multiplex PCR; TCRdb's copy has only in-frame clones and leaves some out. This table holds approximately 120,000 clones, about 70% found once. The sequenced material came from PBMCs. These receptors all come from a woman aged 55-70 years in good health and CMV-seropositive. Both conserved end residues are part of each CDR3. D genes are given only for firm matches. Some rows mark clone size as missing; the rest say once, few, many or name a class of expanded clone.

>.|.|TRBJ1-2|TRBV7-2
TGTGCCAGCAGCTTTGGGGCCGGGACAACAGCTAACTATGGCTACACCTTC
CASSFGAGTTANYGYTF
>.|few|TRBJ1-1|TRBV4-1
TGCGCCAGCAGCCAAGATTTAGCCAAGAACACTGAAGCTTTCTTT
CASSQDLAKNTEAFF
>TRBD1|few|TRBJ1-3|TRBV19
TGTGCCAGTAGTCAAGGCCGGGACAGCTCTGGAAACACCATATATTTT
CASSQGRDSSGNTIYF
>TRBD1|.|TRBJ1-1|TRBV7-3
TGTGCCAGCAGCTTAAGTACAGGGGGGACTGAAGCTTTCTTT
CASSLSTGGTEAFF
>TRBD1|.|TRBJ2-7|TRBV15
TGTGCCACCAGCAGAGCAGGGGGCGGTCAATACGAGCAGTACTTC
CATSRAGGGQYEQYF
>.|.|TRBJ1-2|TRBV18
TGTGCCAGCTCAGGGACGACAGGACTAGGGGGCTACACCTTC
CASSGTTGLGGYTF
>.|.|TRBJ2-1|TRBV6-1
TGTGCCAGCAGTGCCCGGCCGAAGGACTTCTACAATGAGCAGTTCTTC
CASSARPKDFYNEQFF
>.|.|TRBJ2-7|TRBV11-2
TGTGCCAGCAGACCAGGTCGAGGGGGTTCCTACGAGCAGTACTTC
CASRPGRGGSYEQYF
>TRBD2|.|TRBJ2-1|TRBV9
TGTGCCAGCAGCGTAGGGACTAGAGTCTCCAATGAGCAGTTCTTC
CASSVGTRVSNEQFF
>TRBD1|.|TRBJ2-7|TRBV18
TGTGCCAGCTCATCCGCGGGACAGGGGCTCGAGCAGTACTTC
CASSSAGQGLEQYF
>.|.|TRBJ1-1|TRBV2
TGTGCCAGCAGTGAATGGCGGCTTAACACTGAAGCTTTCTTT
CASSEWRLNTEAFF
>.|.|TRBJ1-4|TRBV7-2
TGTGCCAGCAGCGCTAGGACAGCGAAATTGAGCGAAAAACTGTTTTTT
CASSARTAKLSEKLFF
>.|.|TRBJ2-7|TRBV5-6
TGTGCCAGCAGCGCCACAGGGATTCACGAGCAGTACTTC
CASSATGIHEQYF
>.|.|TRBJ1-5|TRBV4-1
TGCGCCAGCAGCCAAGGGGTTGTCAGGGCGTCCCAGCCCCAGCATTTT
CASSQGVVRASQPQHF
>.|few|TRBJ2-7|TRBV5-4
TGTGCCAGCAGCCACAATACAGCGGCTGAGCAGTACTTC
CASSHNTAAEQYF
>.|.|TRBJ1-5|TRBV7-3
TGTGCCAGCAGCTCGATGGGGAGTCAGCCCCAGCATTTT
CASSSMGSQPQHF
>.|.|TRBJ2-7|TRBV30
TGTGCCTGGAGTGCGGGACATACCTACGAGCAGTACTTC
CAWSAGHTYEQYF
>.|.|TRBJ2-1|TRBV5-1
TGCGCCAGCAGCTTGGTAGCGGACCCTCGGAATGAGCAGTTCTTC
CASSLVADPRNEQFF
>.|few|TRBJ2-7|TRBV19
TGTGCCAGTAGTATAGATGGAGGCACTCATTTATCCTACGAGCAGTACTTC
CASSIDGGTHLSYEQYF
>.|.|TRBJ2-1|TRBV4-3
TGCGCCAGCAGCCAAGATTCGGAGGGCGGAATTTCCTACAATGAGCAGTTCTTC
CASSQDSEGGISYNEQFF
>TRBD1|few|TRBJ2-1|TRBV19
TGTGCCAGTAGTTCGGGACAGGGGAATTCTATGAACAATGAGCAGTTCTTC
CASSSGQGNSMNNEQFF
>.|.|TRBJ2-5|TRBV7-2
TGTGCCAGCAGCCCAAGCCGGGAGACCCAGTACTTC
CASSPSRETQYF
>TRBD1|.|TRBJ1-1|TRBV7-2
TGTGCCAGCAGCTTAGATCCCAGGGGGACTGAAGCTTTCTTT
CASSLDPRGTEAFF
>TRBD2|once|TRBJ2-3|TRBV6-1
TGTGCCAGCAGTCTCCTACTAGCGGGAGGAGATACGCAGTATTTT
CASSLLLAGGDTQYF
>.|.|TRBJ1-2|TRBV6-1
TGTGCCAGCAGTGAAATTTTAATCGGGACATACTATGGCTACACCTTC
CASSEILIGTYYGYTF
>.|.|TRBJ1-5|TRBV4-2
TGTGCCAGCAGCCAAGGAACAGGGCCCAATCAGCCCCAGCATTTT
CASSQGTGPNQPQHF
>.|.|TRBJ1-6|TRBV19
TGTGCCAGTAGTATGGTGAGGGATAATTCACCCCTCCACTTT
CASSMVRDNSPLHF
>TRBD1|few|TRBJ1-5|TRBV15
TGTGCCACCAGTAAACGCGGACAGGGTAGAAGCAATCAGCCCCAGCATTTT
CATSKRGQGRSNQPQHF
>TRBD1|few|TRBJ2-7|TRBV27
TGTGCCAGCAGTCCCAGGACAGGGGAGGGATACTACGAGCAGTACTTC
CASSPRTGEGYYEQYF
>TRBD2|.|TRBJ2-7|TRBV9
TGTGCCAGCAGCGTGAGAGGGACTAGCTCCTACGAGCAGTACTTC
CASSVRGTSSYEQYF
>TRBD2|.|TRBJ2-7|TRBV10-1
TGCGCCACCTCGAGGGCGGGGGAATACGAGCAGTACTTC
CATSRAGEYEQYF
>.|few|TRBJ1-3|TRBV19
TGTGCCAGTAGTATGCTCTCGGGAACCGGTGGAAACACCATATATTTT
CASSMLSGTGGNTIYF
>.|.|TRBJ2-4|TRBV9
TGTGCCAGCAGCGAGCTCCCAGGAAACATTCGGTACTTC
CASSELPGNIRYF
>.|once|TRBJ2-7|TRBV7-9
TGTGCCAGCAGCTTGGAGGGGGGGCAAAAATACGAGCAGTACTTC
CASSLEGGQKYEQYF
>TRBD1|.|TRBJ1-2|TRBV6-1
TGTGCCAGCAGTGGGGGACAGAACTATGGCTACACCTTC
CASSGGQNYGYTF
>.|.|TRBJ2-1|TRBV4-1
TGCGCCAGCAGCCAATCCAGGGGTTTGAGTCCACTAAGTGAGCAGTTCTTC
CASSQSRGLSPLSEQFF
>.|.|TRBJ2-5|TRBV7-2
TGTGCCAGCAGCCTGGACAGAGGGGGAGAGACCCAGTACTTC
CASSLDRGGETQYF
>TRBD1|.|TRBJ1-2|TRBV18
TGTGCCAGCTCACGGGGACAGGGTGCTAACTATGGCTACACCTTC
CASSRGQGANYGYTF
>TRBD1|.|TRBJ2-5|TRBV11-2
TGTGCCAGCAGCCCGGGACAGGGCCAGCAAGAGACCCAGTACTTC
CASSPGQGQQETQYF
>.|.|TRBJ1-3|TRBV6-1
TGTGCCAGCAGTGAAGCGCTGCAGGGGCCCAGAAACACCATATATTTT
CASSEALQGPRNTIYF
>TRBD2|once|TRBJ2-7|TRBV6-1
TGTGCCAGCAGTGTCCAACTAGCGGGATCCACCTACGAGCAGTACTTC
CASSVQLAGSTYEQYF
>.|.|TRBJ1-2|TRBV6-1
TGTGCCGCAATCCCCGGGGACAAAACCTATGGCTACACCTTC
CAAIPGDKTYGYTF
>TRBD1|.|TRBJ1-2|TRBV9
TGTGCCAGCAGCGTAGGGGGGGGGACAGGGGGCGTGGGCTACACCTTC
CASSVGGGTGGVGYTF
>.|.|TRBJ1-4|TRBV7-2
TGTGCCAGCAGCCCCGGAGCTTCCTTAGCTAATGAAAAACTGTTTTTT
CASSPGASLANEKLFF
>.|once|TRBJ2-1|TRBV19
TGTGCCAGTAGTATGGTAGTAGCACCCTACAATGAGCAGTTCTTC
CASSMVVAPYNEQFF